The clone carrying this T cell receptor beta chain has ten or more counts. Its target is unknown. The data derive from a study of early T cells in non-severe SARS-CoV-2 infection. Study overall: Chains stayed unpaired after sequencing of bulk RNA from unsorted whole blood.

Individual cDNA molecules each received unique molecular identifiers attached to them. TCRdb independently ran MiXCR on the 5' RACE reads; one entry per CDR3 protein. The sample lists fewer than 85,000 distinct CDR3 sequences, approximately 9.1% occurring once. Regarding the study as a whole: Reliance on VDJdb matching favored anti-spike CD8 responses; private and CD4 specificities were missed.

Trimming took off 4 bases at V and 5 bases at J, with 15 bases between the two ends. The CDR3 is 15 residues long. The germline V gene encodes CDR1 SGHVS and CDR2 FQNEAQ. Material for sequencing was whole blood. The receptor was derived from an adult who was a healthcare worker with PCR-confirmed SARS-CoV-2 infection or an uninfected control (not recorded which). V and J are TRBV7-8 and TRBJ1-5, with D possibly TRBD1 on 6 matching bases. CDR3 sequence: CASSSSGRGYQPQHF. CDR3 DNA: TGTGCCAGCAGCTCGTCGGGCAGGGGTTATCAGCCCCAGCATTTT.